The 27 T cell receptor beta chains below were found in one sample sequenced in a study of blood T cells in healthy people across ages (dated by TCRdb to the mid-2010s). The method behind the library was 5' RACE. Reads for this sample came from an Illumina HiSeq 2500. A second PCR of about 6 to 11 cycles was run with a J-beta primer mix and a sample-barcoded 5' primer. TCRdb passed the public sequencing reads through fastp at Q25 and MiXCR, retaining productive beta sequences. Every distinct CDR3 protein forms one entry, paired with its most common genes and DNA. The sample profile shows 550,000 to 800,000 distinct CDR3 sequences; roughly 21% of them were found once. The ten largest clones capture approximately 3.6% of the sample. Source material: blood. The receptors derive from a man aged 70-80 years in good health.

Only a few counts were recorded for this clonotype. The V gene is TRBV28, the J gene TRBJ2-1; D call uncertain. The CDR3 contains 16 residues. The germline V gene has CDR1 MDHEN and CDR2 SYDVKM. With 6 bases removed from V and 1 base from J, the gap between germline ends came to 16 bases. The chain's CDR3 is CASSSPTTNSYNEQFF. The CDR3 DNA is TGTGCCAGCAGCTCCCCCACGACAAATTCCTACAATGAGCAGTTCTTC.

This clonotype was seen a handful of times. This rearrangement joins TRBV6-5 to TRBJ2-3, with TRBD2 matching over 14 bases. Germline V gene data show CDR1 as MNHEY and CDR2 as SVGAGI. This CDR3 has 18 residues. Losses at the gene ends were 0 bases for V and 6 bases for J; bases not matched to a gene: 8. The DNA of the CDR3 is TGTGCCAGCAGTTACTCGAAGGGACTAGCGGGAGTAACCGATACGCAGTATTTT. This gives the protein CASSYSKGLAGVTDTQYF.

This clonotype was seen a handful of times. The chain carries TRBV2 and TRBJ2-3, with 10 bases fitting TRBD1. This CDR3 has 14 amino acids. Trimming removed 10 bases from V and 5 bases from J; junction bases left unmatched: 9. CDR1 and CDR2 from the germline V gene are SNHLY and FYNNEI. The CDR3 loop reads CATMTGGRIDTQYF. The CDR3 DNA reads TGTGCCACCATGACAGGGGGCAGGATAGATACGCAGTATTTT.

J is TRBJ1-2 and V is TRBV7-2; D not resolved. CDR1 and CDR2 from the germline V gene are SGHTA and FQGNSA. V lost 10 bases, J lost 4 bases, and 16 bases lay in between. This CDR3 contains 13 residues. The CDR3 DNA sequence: TGTGCCAACAACGCAGACTGGGGCTATGGCTACACCTTC. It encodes CANNADWGYGYTF.

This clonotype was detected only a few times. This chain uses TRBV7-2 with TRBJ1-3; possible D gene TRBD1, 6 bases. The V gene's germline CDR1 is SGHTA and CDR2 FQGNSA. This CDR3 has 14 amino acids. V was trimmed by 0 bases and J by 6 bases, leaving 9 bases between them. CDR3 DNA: TGTGCCAGCAGCTTAGCAGGGGGGATAAACACCATATATTTT. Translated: CASSLAGGINTIYF.

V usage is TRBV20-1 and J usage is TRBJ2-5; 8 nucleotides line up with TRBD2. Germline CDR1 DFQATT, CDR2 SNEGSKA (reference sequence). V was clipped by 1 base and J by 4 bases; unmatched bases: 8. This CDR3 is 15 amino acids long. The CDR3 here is CSARGFTAGGETQYF. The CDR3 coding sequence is TGCAGTGCTAGAGGATTCACTGCGGGAGGAGAGACCCAGTACTTC.

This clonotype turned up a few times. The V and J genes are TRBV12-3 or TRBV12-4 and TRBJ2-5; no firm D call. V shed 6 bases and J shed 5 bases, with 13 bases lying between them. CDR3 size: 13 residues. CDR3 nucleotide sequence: TGTGCCAGCAGCCGGACCCGTCGGGAGACCCAGTACTTC. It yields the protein CASSRTRRETQYF.

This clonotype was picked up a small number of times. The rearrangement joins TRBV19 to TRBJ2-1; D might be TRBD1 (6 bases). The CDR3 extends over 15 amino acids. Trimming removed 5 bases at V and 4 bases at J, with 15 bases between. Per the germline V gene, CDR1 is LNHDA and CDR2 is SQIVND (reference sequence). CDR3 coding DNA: TGTGCCAGTAGTGACGATGGGACACCATACAATGAGCAGTTCTTC. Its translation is CASSDDGTPYNEQFF.

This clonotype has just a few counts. CDR3 coding DNA: TGTGCCATCAGTGAGTCAGGTCGGGCTAGCGGGCAAGAGACCCAGTACTTC. Protein: CAISESGRASGQETQYF. The chain uses TRBV10-3 and TRBJ2-5; 8 bases map to TRBD2. CDR3 length: 17 residues. In germline, CDR1 is ENHRY, CDR2 SYGVKD. The V segment lost 0 bases and the J segment 2 bases; nucleotides outside the gene matches: 8.

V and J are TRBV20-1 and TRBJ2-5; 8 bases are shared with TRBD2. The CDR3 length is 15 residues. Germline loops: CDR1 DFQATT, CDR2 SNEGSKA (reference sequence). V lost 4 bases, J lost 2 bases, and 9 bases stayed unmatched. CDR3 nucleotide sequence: TGCAGTGCTATTCAGCCCCTAGCGGGTCAAGAGACCCAGTACTTC. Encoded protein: CSAIQPLAGQETQYF.

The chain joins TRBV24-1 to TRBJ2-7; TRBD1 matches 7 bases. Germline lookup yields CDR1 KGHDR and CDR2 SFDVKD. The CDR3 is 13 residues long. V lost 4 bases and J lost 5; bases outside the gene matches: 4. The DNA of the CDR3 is TGTGCCACCAGTGACCAAACAGGGGACGAGCAGTACTTC. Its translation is CATSDQTGDEQYF.

CDR3 bases: TGTGCCAGCAGCAAGGGACTAGCGGGCTTGAGCTCCTACAATGAGCAGTTCTTC. It encodes CASSKGLAGLSSYNEQFF. The chain is built from TRBV7-9 and TRBJ2-1; 12 bases align to TRBD2. Germline V lookup: CDR1 SEHNR, CDR2 FQNEAQ (reference sequence). The CDR3 length is 18 residues. V shed 5 bases, J shed 0 bases, and the junction held 8 bases outside the gene matches.

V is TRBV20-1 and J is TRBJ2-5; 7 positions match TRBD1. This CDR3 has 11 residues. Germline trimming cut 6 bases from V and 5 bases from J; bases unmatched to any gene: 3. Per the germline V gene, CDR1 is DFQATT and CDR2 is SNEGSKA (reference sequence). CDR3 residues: CSATGAETQYF. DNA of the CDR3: TGCAGTGCAACAGGGGCCGAGACCCAGTACTTC.

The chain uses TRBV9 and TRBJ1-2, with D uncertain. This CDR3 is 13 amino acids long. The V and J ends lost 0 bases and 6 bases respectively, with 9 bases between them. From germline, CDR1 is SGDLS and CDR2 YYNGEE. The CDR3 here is CASSVGGTDGYTF. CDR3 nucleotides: TGTGCCAGCAGCGTAGGGGGTACGGATGGCTACACCTTC.

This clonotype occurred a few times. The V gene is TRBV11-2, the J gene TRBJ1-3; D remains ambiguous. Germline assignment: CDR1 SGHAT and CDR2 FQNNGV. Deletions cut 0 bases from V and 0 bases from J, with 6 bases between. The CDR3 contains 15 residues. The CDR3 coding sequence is TGTGCCAGCAGCTTAGACCTGGCCTCTGGAAACACCATATATTTT. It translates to CASSLDLASGNTIYF.

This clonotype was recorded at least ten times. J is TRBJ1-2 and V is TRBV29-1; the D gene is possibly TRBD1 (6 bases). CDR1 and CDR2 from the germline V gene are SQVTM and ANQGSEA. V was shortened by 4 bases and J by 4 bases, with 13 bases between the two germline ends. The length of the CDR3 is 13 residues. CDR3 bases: TGCAGCGTTGGCGGGGGCGAGGGCTATGGCTACACCTTC. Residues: CSVGGGEGYGYTF.

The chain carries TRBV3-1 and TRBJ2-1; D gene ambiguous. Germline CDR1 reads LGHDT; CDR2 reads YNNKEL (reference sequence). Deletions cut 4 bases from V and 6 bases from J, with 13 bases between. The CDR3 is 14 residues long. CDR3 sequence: CASSPPQRLNEQFF. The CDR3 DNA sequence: TGTGCCAGCAGCCCTCCCCAGCGACTCAATGAGCAGTTCTTC.

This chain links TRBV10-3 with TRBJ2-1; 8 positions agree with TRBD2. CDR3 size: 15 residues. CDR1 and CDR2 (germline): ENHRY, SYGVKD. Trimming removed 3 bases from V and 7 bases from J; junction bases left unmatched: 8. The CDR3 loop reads CAISDGGTSYNEQFF. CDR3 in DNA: TGTGCCATCAGTGACGGGGGGACTAGTTATAATGAGCAGTTCTTC.

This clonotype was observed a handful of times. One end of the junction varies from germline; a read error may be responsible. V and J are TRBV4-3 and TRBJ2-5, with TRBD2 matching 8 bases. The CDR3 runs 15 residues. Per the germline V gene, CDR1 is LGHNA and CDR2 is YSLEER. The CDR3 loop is CAGSLRLAQKETQYF. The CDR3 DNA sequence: TGCGCCGGCAGCCTGAGACTAGCGCAAAAAGAGACCCAGTACTTC.

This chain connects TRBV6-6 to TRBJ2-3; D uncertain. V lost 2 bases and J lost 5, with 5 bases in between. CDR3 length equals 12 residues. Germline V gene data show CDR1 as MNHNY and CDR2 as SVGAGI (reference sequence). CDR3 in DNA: TGTGCCAGCAGTTACGAGAAAGATACGCAGTATTTT. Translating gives CASSYEKDTQYF.

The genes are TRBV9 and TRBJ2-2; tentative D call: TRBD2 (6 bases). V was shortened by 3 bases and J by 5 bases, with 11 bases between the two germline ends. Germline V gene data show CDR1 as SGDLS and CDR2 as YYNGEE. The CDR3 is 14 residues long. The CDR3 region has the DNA TGTGCCAGCAGCGCTGGGGGGTTTACCGGGGAGCTGTTTTTT. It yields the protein CASSAGGFTGELFF.

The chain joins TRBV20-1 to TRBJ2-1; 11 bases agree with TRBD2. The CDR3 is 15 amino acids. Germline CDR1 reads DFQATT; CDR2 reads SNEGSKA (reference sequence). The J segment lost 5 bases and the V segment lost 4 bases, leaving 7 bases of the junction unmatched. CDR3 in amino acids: CSAKRLAGLNNEQFF. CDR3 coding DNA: TGCAGTGCTAAAAGACTAGCGGGATTGAACAATGAGCAGTTCTTC.

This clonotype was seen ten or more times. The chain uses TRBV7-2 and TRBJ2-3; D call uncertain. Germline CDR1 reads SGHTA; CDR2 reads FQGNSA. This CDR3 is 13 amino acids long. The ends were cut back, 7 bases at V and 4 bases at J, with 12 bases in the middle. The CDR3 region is CASTEPSPDTQYF. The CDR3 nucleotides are TGTGCCAGCACTGAACCGAGCCCAGATACGCAGTATTTT.

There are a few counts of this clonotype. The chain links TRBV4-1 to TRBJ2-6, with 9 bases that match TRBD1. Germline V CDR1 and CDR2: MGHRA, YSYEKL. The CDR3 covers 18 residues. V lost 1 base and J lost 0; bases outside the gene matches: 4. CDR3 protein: CASSQAGQGFSGANVLTF. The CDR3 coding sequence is TGCGCCAGCAGCCAAGCGGGACAGGGTTTCTCTGGGGCCAACGTCCTGACTTTC.

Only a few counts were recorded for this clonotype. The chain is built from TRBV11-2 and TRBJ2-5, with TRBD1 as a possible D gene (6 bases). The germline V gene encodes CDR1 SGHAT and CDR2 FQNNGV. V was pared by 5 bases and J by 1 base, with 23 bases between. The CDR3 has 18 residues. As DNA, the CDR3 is TGTGCCAGCAGCCTAGGAACCCCCATCCAGGGGCTCCAAGAGACCCAGTACTTC. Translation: CASSLGTPIQGLQETQYF.

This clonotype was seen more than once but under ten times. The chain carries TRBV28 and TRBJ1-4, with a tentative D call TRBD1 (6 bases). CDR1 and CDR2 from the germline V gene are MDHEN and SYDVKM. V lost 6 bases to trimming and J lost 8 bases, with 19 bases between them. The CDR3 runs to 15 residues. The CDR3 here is CASRKDSQAREKLFF. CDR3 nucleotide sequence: TGTGCCAGCAGAAAGGACAGTCAGGCACGGGAAAAACTGTTTTTT.

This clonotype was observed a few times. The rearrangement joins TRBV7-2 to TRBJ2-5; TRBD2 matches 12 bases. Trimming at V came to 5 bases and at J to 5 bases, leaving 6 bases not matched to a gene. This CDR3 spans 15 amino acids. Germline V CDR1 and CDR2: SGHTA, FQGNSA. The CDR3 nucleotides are TGTGCCAGCAGCCCTAGGACTAGCGGGACGGAGACCCAGTACTTC. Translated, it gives CASSPRTSGTETQYF.